This passage covers 27 T cell receptor beta chains from one sample sequenced in a study of blood T cell repertoires in COVID-19 (dated by TCRdb to about 2020). To prepare the library, the immunoSEQ multiplex PCR assay was applied. Sourced from immuneACCESS, this table was stored by TCRdb with only in-frame sequences that have V and J called. A share of the clones is absent; for the studies checked, an unresolved V gene accounts for under half, and the remainder has no known explanation. This sample has tens of thousands of clones in its table, and roughly 82% of those were observed once. Roughly 20% of the sample rests with the top ten. Specimen: peripheral blood. Receptors were obtained from a human donor in a cohort sampled during active COVID-19.

This chain connects TRBV5-1 to TRBJ2-7, with D tentatively TRBD1 (7 bases). The CDR3 sequence is 13 residues long. Trimming stripped 3 bases from V and 5 bases from J, with 12 bases between. Germline-derived CDR1 and CDR2 are SGHRS and YFSETQ. The CDR3 here is CASSSQGGDEQYF. The CDR3 region has the DNA TGCGCCAGCAGCTCGCAGGGGGGTGACGAGCAGTACTTC.

This chain links TRBV19 with TRBJ1-1, with 7 bases that match TRBD1. With 5 bases clipped from V and 5 bases from J, the junction kept 8 bases outside the gene matches. The CDR3 length is 14 residues. Looked up from germline, CDR1 is LNHDA and CDR2 is SQIVND (reference sequence). DNA for the CDR3: TGTGCCAGTAGTGGCTGGCAGGGGGGTACTGAAGCTTTCTTT. Translating it yields CASSGWQGGTEAFF.

The V gene is TRBV5-1, the J gene TRBJ2-3; weak D call: TRBD2 (6 bases). CDR1 SGHRS and CDR2 YFSETQ come from the germline V gene. There are 15 residues in the CDR3. The V end lost 4 bases, the J end lost 5 bases, and 17 bases lay between the germline ends. The CDR3 region has the DNA TGCGCCAGCAGCGCCACTAGCCCTAGTAGAGATACGCAGTATTTT. It is translated as CASSATSPSRDTQYF.

This clone was detected a few times. The chain has TRBV2 and TRBJ2-4; a possible D gene is TRBD2 (5 bases). The CDR3 consists of 12 residues. V gave up 4 bases and J gave up 8 bases, with 9 bases separating them. Germline loops: CDR1 SNHLY, CDR2 FYNNEI. CDR3 sequence: CASSVEGYIQYF. CDR3 nucleotide sequence: TGTGCCAGCAGTGTAGAGGGTTACATTCAGTACTTC.

The V gene is TRBV10-3, the J gene TRBJ1-3; perhaps TRBD1 as D (6 bases). The CDR3 has 15 residues. Germline CDR1 and CDR2: ENHRY and SYGVKD. The germline V and J ends were trimmed by 7 bases and 2 bases, with 15 bases remaining between them. The CDR3, as DNA: TGTGCCATCAACACTGGGGGCAGGGCTGGAAACACCATATATTTT. This translates into CAINTGGRAGNTIYF.

The chain joins TRBV7-2 to TRBJ2-1; no reliable D call. CDR1 and CDR2 (germline): SGHTA, FQGNSA. V was pared by 3 bases and J by 15 bases, with 12 bases between. This CDR3 contains 11 residues. DNA of the CDR3: TGTGCCAGCAGCTTCTTCGAGGAACGGTTCTTC. Translating it yields CASSFFEERFF.

This clone appeared once. V and J are TRBV4-2 and TRBJ1-2; TRBD1 is a possible D gene (5 bases). V lost 0 bases and J 4 bases, leaving 12 bases between the germline ends. This CDR3 contains 15 residues. Per germline, CDR1 LGHNA and CDR2 YNFKEQ. CDR3 DNA sequence: TGTGCCAGCAGCCAAGATGGGGCGGGGTTCTATGGCTACACCTTC. Amino acid sequence: CASSQDGAGFYGYTF.

The chain employs TRBV6-1 and TRBJ1-2; unclear D gene. Trimming removed 0 bases from V and 5 bases from J, with 13 bases in between. The CDR3 is 15 residues long. Germline CDR1 and CDR2: MNHNS and SASEGT. CDR3 nucleotide sequence: TGTGCCAGCAGTGAAGCGTACAGTCGTTTTTATGGCTACACCTTC. It specifies CASSEAYSRFYGYTF.

This clone has only one observation. The chain joins TRBV18 to TRBJ2-7; D might be TRBD1 (5 bases). Germline V gene data show CDR1 as KGHSH and CDR2 as LQKENI. Trimming took 3 bases from V and 0 from J, leaving 9 bases between them. This CDR3 has 14 residues. The CDR3 reads CASSPGQSSYEQYF. Written as DNA, the CDR3 is TGTGCCAGCTCACCGGGGCAGTCCTCCTACGAGCAGTACTTC.

This chain links TRBV7-2 with TRBJ2-7; TRBD2 aligns across 9 bases. Germline V gene data show CDR1 as SGHTA and CDR2 as FQGNSA. The junction had 5 bases not matched to a gene; V was cut back by 2 bases and J by 0 bases. The CDR3 has 16 residues. The CDR3 region has the DNA TGTGCCAGCAGCTTATATGGGCGGGGGGGCTCCTACGAGCAGTACTTC. It yields the protein CASSLYGRGGSYEQYF.

The chain joins TRBV5-4 to TRBJ1-2; D is ambiguous. The germline gives CDR1 SGHNT, CDR2 YYREEE (reference sequence). The length of the CDR3 is 13 residues. V shed 0 bases and J shed 8 bases, with 11 bases lying between them. CDR3 in amino acids: CASSLELRVGYTF. In DNA, the CDR3 is TGTGCCAGCAGCTTGGAGCTACGGGTAGGCTACACCTTC.

The genes are TRBV18 and TRBJ1-2; D remains ambiguous. The CDR3 totals 15 residues. The V gene lost 3 bases and the J gene lost 6 bases, with 17 bases spanning the gap. In germline, CDR1 is KGHSH, CDR2 LQKENI. Here the CDR3 DNA reads TGTGCCAGCTCACCTCGTCTCCCCCAGGAAGATGGCTACACCTTC. Translating it yields CASSPRLPQEDGYTF.

This clone was detected a few times. The rearrangement joins TRBV19 to TRBJ1-5; 9 positions agree with TRBD1. Germline V CDR1 and CDR2: LNHDA, SQIVND (reference sequence). The trim removed 6 bases at V and 6 bases at J, leaving 12 bases unmatched. The CDR3 is 16 amino acids. CDR3 DNA: TGTGCCAGTAGCCGATCGGGGACAGGGTTGGGTCAGCCCCAGCATTTT. Translated, it gives CASSRSGTGLGQPQHF.

The CDR3 DNA follows: TGTGCCAGCAACGAAGGGGGCGTCTCTGGCTACACCTTC. It specifies CASNEGGVSGYTF. V and J are TRBV2 and TRBJ1-2, with 7 bases identical to TRBD1. CDR1 and CDR2 (germline): SNHLY, FYNNEI. This CDR3 contains 13 residues. The V and J ends lost 7 bases and 7 bases, in that order; junction bases with no gene match: 9.

This clone was observed once. The J gene is TRBJ2-7, the V gene TRBV7-8; TRBD1 matches at 8 bases. Germline V gene sequence: CDR1 SGHVS, CDR2 FQNEAQ. Germline trimming cut 2 bases from V and 0 bases from J; bases unmatched to any gene: 3. The CDR3 spans 15 residues. The CDR3 DNA sequence: TGTGCCAGCAGCTTAAAACAGGGGGTCTCCTACGAGCAGTACTTC. It codes for CASSLKQGVSYEQYF.

The rearrangement joins TRBV27 to TRBJ1-2; D uncertain. Germline V gives CDR1 MNHEY, CDR2 SMNVEV (reference sequence). V lost 0 bases, J lost 6 bases, and 14 bases lay in between. The CDR3 contains 15 residues. The CDR3 DNA reads as TGTGCCAGCAGTTTATCCGACACTGATCTTGATGGCTACACCTTC. This encodes CASSLSDTDLDGYTF.

V usage is TRBV7-9 and J usage is TRBJ1-2; D is ambiguous. Germline CDR1 is SEHNR and CDR2 is FQNEAQ (reference sequence). Trimming left V 5 bases short and J 7 bases short, with 8 bases between. CDR3 length: 11 residues. CDR3 nucleotides: TGTGCCAGCAGCCCCCGTCCTGGCTACACCTTC. Protein: CASSPRPGYTF. Complete variable domain (other parts from reference TRBV7-9 and TRBJ1-2): DTGVSQNPRHKITKRGQNVTFRCDPISEHNRLYWYRQTLGQGPEFLTYFQNEAQLEKSRLLSDRFSAERPKGSFSTLEIQRTEQGDSAMYLCASSPRPGYTFGSGTRLTVV.

CDR3: CASSPKRQNEQYF. The CDR3 coding sequence is TGTGCCAGCTCACCAAAAAGACAGAACGAGCAGTACTTC. V gene TRBV18 combines with J gene TRBJ2-7, with D possibly being TRBD1 (5 bases). The germline V gene has CDR1 KGHSH and CDR2 LQKENI. CDR3 length equals 13 residues. V was pared by 2 bases and J by 5 bases, with 10 bases between.

This clone was observed a single time. The V call is TRBV7-6, the J call TRBJ2-3; D is uncertain. Looked up from germline, CDR1 is SGHVS and CDR2 is FNYEAQ. The V and J ends lost 5 bases and 6 bases respectively, with 12 bases between them. The CDR3 length is 13 residues. The CDR3 DNA follows: TGTGCCAGCAGCGCTCCCCCCGGGGATACGCAGTATTTT. Amino acid sequence: CASSAPPGDTQYF.

There are a few counts of this clone. V usage is TRBV25-1 and J usage is TRBJ2-7; TRBD2 matches 8 bases. This CDR3 is built from 12 residues. J lost 4 bases, V lost 7 bases, and 3 bases had no gene match. Germline CDR1 is MGHDK and CDR2 is SYGVNS. Here the CDR3 DNA reads TGTGCCAGCACGCGGGGGGAGTACGAGCAGTACTTC. Its translation: CASTRGEYEQYF.

The chain links TRBV6-1 to TRBJ1-5; 7 positions match TRBD1. The trim removed 3 bases at V and 0 bases at J, leaving 5 bases unmatched. This CDR3 has 16 residues. The germline V gene has CDR1 MNHNS and CDR2 SASEGT. CDR3 bases: TGTGCCAGCAGTGATCGACAGGGTGGTAGCAATCAGCCCCAGCATTTT. Translation: CASSDRQGGSNQPQHF.

This clone has more than one count but fewer than ten. V and J are TRBV19 and TRBJ2-7; TRBD2 aligns across 14 bases. This CDR3 is built from 16 residues. Trimming at V came to 4 bases and at J to 3 bases, leaving 5 bases not matched to a gene. The V gene's germline CDR1 is LNHDA and CDR2 SQIVND (reference sequence). The DNA for the CDR3 is TGTGCCAGTAGTAAGGGACTAGCGGGGGACCTCTACGAGCAGTACTTC. It translates to CASSKGLAGDLYEQYF.

The rearrangement joins TRBV5-1 to TRBJ2-2; possibly TRBD2 for D (6 bases). Germline V gene data show CDR1 as SGHRS and CDR2 as YFSETQ. V dropped 8 bases and J dropped 5 bases, with 16 bases sitting between them. CDR3 size: 14 residues. In DNA form, the CDR3 reads TGCGCCAGTAATCCGGGGGTACGGACCGGGGAGCTGTTTTTT. Residues: CASNPGVRTGELFF.

V usage is TRBV6-5 and J usage is TRBJ2-1, with a tentative D call TRBD1 (6 bases). CDR3 size: 15 residues. CDR1 and CDR2 (germline): MNHEY, SVGAGI. Between the trimmed V and J ends, which lost 7 bases and 0 bases, there was a span of 13 bases. CDR3: CASTTDRSSYNEQFF. The CDR3 DNA reads as TGTGCCAGCACTACGGACAGAAGCTCCTACAATGAGCAGTTCTTC.

This clone was seen a few times. The V gene is TRBV27, the J gene TRBJ1-1, with TRBD1 as a possible D gene (6 bases). V lost 7 bases and J lost 4, with 16 bases in between. This CDR3 is 14 amino acids long. Germline V lookup: CDR1 MNHEY, CDR2 SMNVEV (reference sequence). CDR3 coding DNA: TGTGCCAGCACCCCGACAGGTTCTTCCACTGAAGCTTTCTTT. It codes for CASTPTGSSTEAFF.

The chain joins TRBV30 to TRBJ1-6; 7 bases map to TRBD1. V trimming: 4 bases; J trimming: 13 bases; junction bases outside the gene matches: 7. The germline V gene encodes CDR1 GTSNPN and CDR2 SVGIG (reference sequence). The CDR3 consists of 12 residues. Written as DNA, the CDR3 is TGTGCCTGGACTAAGACAGGGCGGCCCCTCCACTTT. It yields the protein CAWTKTGRPLHF.

The chain has TRBV7-2 and TRBJ2-7, with D tentatively TRBD1 (6 bases). Trimming stripped 1 base from V and 6 bases from J, with 19 bases between. Germline CDR1 and CDR2: SGHTA and FQGNSA. This CDR3 region has 16 residues. DNA for the CDR3: TGTGCCAGCAGCTTAGAAGAGTGGCAGGGGATAGGCGAGCAGTACTTC. Translating it yields CASSLEEWQGIGEQYF.